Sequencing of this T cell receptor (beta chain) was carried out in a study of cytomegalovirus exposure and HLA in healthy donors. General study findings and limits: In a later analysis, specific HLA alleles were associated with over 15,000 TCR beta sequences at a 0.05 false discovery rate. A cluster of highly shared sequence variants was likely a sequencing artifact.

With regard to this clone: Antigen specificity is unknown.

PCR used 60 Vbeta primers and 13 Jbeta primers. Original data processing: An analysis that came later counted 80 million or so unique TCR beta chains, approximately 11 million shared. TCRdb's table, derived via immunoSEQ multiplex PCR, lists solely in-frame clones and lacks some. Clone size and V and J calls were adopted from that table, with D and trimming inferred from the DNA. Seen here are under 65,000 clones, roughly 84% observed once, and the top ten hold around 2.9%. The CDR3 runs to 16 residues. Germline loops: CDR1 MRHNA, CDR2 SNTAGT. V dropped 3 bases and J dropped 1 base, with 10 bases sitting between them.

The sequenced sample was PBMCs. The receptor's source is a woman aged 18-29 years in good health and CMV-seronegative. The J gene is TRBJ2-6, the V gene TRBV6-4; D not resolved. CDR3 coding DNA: TGTGCCAGCAGTGAGTCGTCAGGTTCTGGGGCCAACGTCCTGACTTTC. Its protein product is CASSESSGSGANVLTF.